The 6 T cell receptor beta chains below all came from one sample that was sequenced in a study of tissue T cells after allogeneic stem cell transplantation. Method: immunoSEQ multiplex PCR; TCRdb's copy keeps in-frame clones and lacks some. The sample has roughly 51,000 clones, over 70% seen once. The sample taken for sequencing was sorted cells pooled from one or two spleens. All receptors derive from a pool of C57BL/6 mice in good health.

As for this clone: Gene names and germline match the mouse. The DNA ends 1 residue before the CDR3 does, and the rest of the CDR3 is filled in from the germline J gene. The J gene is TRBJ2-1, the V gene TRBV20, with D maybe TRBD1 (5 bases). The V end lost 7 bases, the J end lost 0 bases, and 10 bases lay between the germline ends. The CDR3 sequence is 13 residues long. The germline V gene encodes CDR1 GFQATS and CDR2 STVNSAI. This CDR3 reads CGGRGDNYAEQFF. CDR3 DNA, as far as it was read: TGTGGTGGCAGAGGGGATAACTATGCTGAGCAGTTC.

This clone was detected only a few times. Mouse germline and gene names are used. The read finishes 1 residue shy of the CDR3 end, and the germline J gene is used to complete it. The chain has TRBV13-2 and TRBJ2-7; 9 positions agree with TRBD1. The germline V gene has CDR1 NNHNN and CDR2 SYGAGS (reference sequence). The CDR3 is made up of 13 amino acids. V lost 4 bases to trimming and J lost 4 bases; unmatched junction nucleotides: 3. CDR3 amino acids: CASGPGQGYEQYF. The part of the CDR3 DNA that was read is TGTGCCAGCGGTCCGGGACAGGGATATGAACAGTAC.

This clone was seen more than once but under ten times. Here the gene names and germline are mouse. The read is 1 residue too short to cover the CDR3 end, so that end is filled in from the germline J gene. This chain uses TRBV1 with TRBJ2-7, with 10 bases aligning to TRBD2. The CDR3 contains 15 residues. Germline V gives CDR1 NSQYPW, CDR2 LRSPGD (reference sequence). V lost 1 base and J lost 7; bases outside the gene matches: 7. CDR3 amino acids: CTCSAVAGGAGEQYF. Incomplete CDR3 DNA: TGCACCTGCAGTGCAGTGGCTGGGGGGGCTGGGGAACAGTAC.

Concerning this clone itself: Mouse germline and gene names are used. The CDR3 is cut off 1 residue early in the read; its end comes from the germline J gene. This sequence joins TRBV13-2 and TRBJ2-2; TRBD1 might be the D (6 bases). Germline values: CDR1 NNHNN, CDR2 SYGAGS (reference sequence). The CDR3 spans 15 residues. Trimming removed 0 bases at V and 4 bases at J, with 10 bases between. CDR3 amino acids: CASGDAGATTGQLYF. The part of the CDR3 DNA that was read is TGTGCCAGCGGTGATGCAGGGGCTACCACCGGGCAGCTCTAC.

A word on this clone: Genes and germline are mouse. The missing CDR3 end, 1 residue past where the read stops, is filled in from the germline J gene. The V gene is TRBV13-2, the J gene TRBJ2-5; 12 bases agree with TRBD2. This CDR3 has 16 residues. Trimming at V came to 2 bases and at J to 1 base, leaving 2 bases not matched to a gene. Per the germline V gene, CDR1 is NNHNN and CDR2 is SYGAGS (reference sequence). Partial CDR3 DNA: TGTGCCAGCGGTGAGGGGGACTGGGGGGACCAAGACACCCAGTAC. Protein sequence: CASGEGDWGDQDTQY. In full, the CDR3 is CASGEGDWGDQDTQYF.

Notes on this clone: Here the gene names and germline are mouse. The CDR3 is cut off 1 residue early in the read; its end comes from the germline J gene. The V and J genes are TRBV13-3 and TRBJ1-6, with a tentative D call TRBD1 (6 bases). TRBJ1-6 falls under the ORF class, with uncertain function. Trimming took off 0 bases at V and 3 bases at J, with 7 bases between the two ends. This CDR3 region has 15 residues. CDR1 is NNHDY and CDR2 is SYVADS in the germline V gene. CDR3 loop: CASSDGTDYNSPLYF. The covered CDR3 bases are TGTGCCAGCAGTGATGGGACAGACTATAATTCGCCCCTCTAC.